This passage covers 21 T cell receptor beta chains from one sample sequenced in a study of blood T cells in healthy people across ages. Next came a second PCR, run for 7 to 11 cycles, which used a sample-barcoded 5' primer along with a J-beta primer mix. TCRdb recomputed calls from the 5' RACE reads with MiXCR, one row per CDR3 protein. Of about 800,000 distinct CDR3 sequences listed, 25% were seen once; the top ten hold around 3.6%. This sample was shared with a second study, whose subject was T cells of mothers and their children.

The specimen was blood. Receptors were obtained from a boy younger than 18 in good health.

The gene calls are TRBV7-9 and TRBJ2-5; D is ambiguous. Germline V gene lookup returns CDR1 SEHNR and CDR2 FQNEAQ (reference sequence). V was pared by 3 bases and J by 5 bases, with 13 bases between. The CDR3 covers 14 residues. The CDR3 bases are TGTGCCAGCAGCTTGTCCCGGTTGGAGGAGACCCAGTACTTC. Its translation is CASSLSRLEETQYF.

This chain uses TRBV6-2 or TRBV6-3 with TRBJ2-5, with D hard to call. The J call may be wrong; the DNA end is better matched by TRBJ2-7. The CDR3 spans 16 residues. Per the germline V gene, CDR1 is MNHEY and CDR2 is SVGEGT. CDR3 in DNA: TGTGCCAGCAGTCTTCCTCAGACAACGCTCTCCTACGAGCAGTACTTC. Encoded protein: CASSLPQTTLSYEQYF.

The CDR3 sequence is CASSYVTGNYEQYF. The CDR3 nucleotides read TGTGCCAGCAGTTACGTAACAGGGAACTACGAGCAGTACTTC. This rearrangement joins TRBV6-2 or TRBV6-3 to TRBJ2-5; weak D call: TRBD1 (6 bases). The better agreement between TRBJ2-7 and the DNA end casts doubt on the J call. CDR3 length: 14 residues. The V gene's germline CDR1 is MNHEY and CDR2 SVGEGT.

In this sample, this clonotype turned up a few times. The chain combines TRBV21-1 with TRBJ1-5; TRBD1 was called by the table and not checked on the DNA. The J call may be in error: the DNA end matches TRBJ2-3 better. TRBV21-1 is annotated as a pseudogene. The CDR3 length is 17 residues. The DNA for the CDR3 is TGTGCCAGCAGCGGGGGGACAGGGGGCGCTTCCGATCAGCCCCAGTATTTT. It codes for CASSGGTGGASDQPQYF.

The gene calls are TRBV24-1 and TRBJ2-3; D is undetermined. V was shortened by 9 bases and J by 2 bases, with 11 bases between the two germline ends. The CDR3 spans 13 residues. Germline CDR1 is KGHDR and CDR2 is SFDVKD. CDR3 nucleotide sequence: TGTGCCACCTGCCCCCAGGACACAGATACGCAGTATTTT. Translated, it gives CATCPQDTDTQYF.

The genes are TRBV5-1 and TRBJ1-1; 7 bases are shared with TRBD1. The CDR3 extends over 15 amino acids. After removal of 4 bases from V and 4 bases from J, the junction contained 10 bases not matched to a gene. The germline gives CDR1 SGHRS, CDR2 YFSETQ. In DNA, the CDR3 is TGCGCCAGCAGCCCCCACCCGGACAGGAGCACTGAAGCTTTCTTT. It yields the protein CASSPHPDRSTEAFF.

The V gene is TRBV7-8, the J gene TRBJ2-5; TRBD2 is a possible D gene (6 bases). The better agreement between TRBJ2-1 and the DNA end casts doubt on the J call. The CDR3 length is 16 residues. Germline CDR1 SGHVS, CDR2 FQNEAQ. For the CDR3, the DNA is TGTGCCAGCAGCCTAGGGAGGAACAGGCCGGTCAATGAGCAGTTCTTC. Amino acid sequence: CASSLGRNRPVNEQFF.

The gene calls are TRBV5-1 and TRBJ2-5; a weak D match, TRBD2 (5 bases). This CDR3 is built from 15 residues. V lost 0 bases, J lost 1 base, and 10 bases lay in between. The germline CDR1 and CDR2 sequences are SGHRS and YFSETQ. The CDR3 loop reads CASSLGRGFQETQYF. CDR3 in DNA: TGCGCCAGCAGCTTGGGACGGGGTTTCCAAGAGACCCAGTACTTC.

This clonotype showed up just a few times. The V call is TRBV7-9, the J call TRBJ2-2, with 14 bases aligning to TRBD2. There are 18 residues in the CDR3. CDR1 SEHNR and CDR2 FQNEAQ come from the germline V gene (reference sequence). V lost 4 bases, J lost 2 bases, and 6 bases stayed unmatched. The CDR3 DNA sequence: TGTGCCAGCAGCTCCCGACTAGCGGGGGGGACAAACACCGGGGAGCTGTTTTTT. It codes for CASSSRLAGGTNTGELFF.

This clonotype was found a few times. This chain joins TRBV7-9 and TRBJ2-5; 8 bases line up with TRBD2. The J segment lost 1 base and the V segment lost 5 bases, leaving 12 bases of the junction unmatched. The CDR3 extends over 17 amino acids. Looked up from germline, CDR1 is SEHNR and CDR2 is FQNEAQ (reference sequence). The CDR3 sequence: CASSPRGVAGPQETQYF. For the CDR3, the DNA is TGTGCCAGCAGCCCACGGGGGGTAGCGGGACCCCAAGAGACCCAGTACTTC.

This clonotype was observed a handful of times. This chain connects TRBV20-1 to TRBJ2-7; tentative D call: TRBD2 (5 bases). The germline gives CDR1 DFQATT, CDR2 SNEGSKA (reference sequence). Deletions cut 0 bases from V and 6 bases from J, with 9 bases between. The length of the CDR3 is 12 residues. The CDR3 nucleotides read TGCAGTGCTAGAGATCTGAGGGCCGAGCAGTACTTC. Amino acid sequence: CSARDLRAEQYF.

This clonotype showed up many times. The chain carries TRBV28 and TRBJ1-6; D unresolved. The CDR3 covers 11 residues. The germline V and J ends were trimmed by 5 bases and 7 bases, with 3 bases remaining between them. Germline V gene lookup returns CDR1 MDHEN and CDR2 SYDVKM. As DNA, the CDR3 is TGTGCCAGCAGTGGAAATTCACCCCTCCACTTT. Translated: CASSGNSPLHF.

This clonotype showed up just a few times. The gene calls are TRBV29-1 and TRBJ2-3, with TRBD2 matching over 14 bases. V lost 0 bases to trimming and J lost 5 bases; unmatched junction nucleotides: 10. Germline loops: CDR1 SQVTM, CDR2 ANQGSEA. This CDR3 comprises 18 residues. The CDR3 region is CSVEDRRGLAGAGDTQYF. The CDR3 nucleotides read TGCAGCGTTGAAGATCGAAGGGGACTAGCGGGAGCTGGAGATACGCAGTATTTT.

The chain employs TRBV20-1 and TRBJ2-7; the match to TRBD2 covers 10 bases. In germline, CDR1 is DFQATT, CDR2 SNEGSKA (reference sequence). The CDR3 contains 15 residues. The CDR3 sequence: CSPSGLLAGRYEQYF. In DNA, the CDR3 is TGCAGCCCGTCCGGTCTACTAGCGGGAAGGTACGAGCAGTACTTC.

This clonotype was recorded a few times. DNA for the CDR3: TGCAGCGTTGATTCGGGCGGGTATAATGAGCAGTTCTTC. It encodes CSVDSGGYNEQFF. V usage is TRBV29-1 and J usage is TRBJ2-1; D is perhaps TRBD2 (5 bases). The germline V gene encodes CDR1 SQVTM and CDR2 ANQGSEA. The V gene lost 3 bases and the J gene lost 7 bases, with 13 bases spanning the gap. The CDR3 covers 13 residues.

Comments on this clonotype: The junction and the germline gene differ at one end; a read error may be behind it. The gene calls are TRBV20-1 and TRBJ2-3, with D possibly being TRBD1 (6 bases). Germline loops: CDR1 DFQATT, CDR2 SNEGSKA (reference sequence). The CDR3 sequence is 14 residues long. The CDR3: CSARRDTGTDRQYF. DNA of the CDR3: TGCAGTGCTAGAAGGGACACGGGCACAGATAGGCAGTATTTT.

The chain carries TRBV3-1 and TRBJ2-7; TRBD2 agrees at 11 bases. V dropped 3 bases and J dropped 4; count of bases not matched to a gene: 5. The CDR3 totals 15 residues. Germline values: CDR1 LGHDT, CDR2 YNNKEL (reference sequence). CDR3 DNA sequence: TGTGCCAGCAGCCAGGGTTGGACTAGCGGGTACGAGCAGTACTTC. Translation: CASSQGWTSGYEQYF.

The V call is TRBV29-1, the J call TRBJ1-2; D uncertain. Germline-derived CDR1 and CDR2 are SQVTM and ANQGSEA. The CDR3 covers 12 residues. Trimming removed 4 bases at V and 3 bases at J, with 9 bases between. CDR3 amino acids: CSVGGRDYGYTF. The CDR3 DNA reads as TGCAGCGTTGGAGGGCGCGACTATGGCTACACCTTC.

In this sample, this clonotype turned up a few times. The genes are TRBV28 and TRBJ2-5, with D possibly TRBD1 on 6 matching bases. TRBJ2-7 explains the end of the DNA better; the J call may be wrong. Per germline, CDR1 MDHEN and CDR2 SYDVKM. The CDR3 is 16 residues long. The CDR3 region is CASSLFSSQGKGEQYF. CDR3 nucleotides: TGTGCCAGCAGTTTATTTTCGTCACAGGGAAAAGGCGAGCAGTACTTC.

The V gene is TRBV27, the J gene TRBJ2-2; 7 bases are shared with TRBD2. This CDR3 is 17 amino acids long. The ends lost 1 base at V and 4 bases at J; junction bases unmatched: 9. Germline CDR1 reads MNHEY; CDR2 reads SMNVEV (reference sequence). CDR3 protein: CASSLWGGTGVTGELFF. In DNA, the CDR3 is TGTGCCAGCAGTTTATGGGGGGGTACAGGCGTCACCGGGGAGCTGTTTTTT.

This clonotype was observed a handful of times. This sequence joins TRBV29-1 and TRBJ2-2; no clear D. The CDR3 runs 12 residues. The V gene lost 7 bases and the J gene lost 5 bases, with 11 bases spanning the gap. Germline lookup yields CDR1 SQVTM and CDR2 ANQGSEA. DNA of the CDR3: TGCAGCGCCTCGAAGCTTACCGGGGAGCTGTTTTTT. It encodes CSASKLTGELFF.